The entry below describes one T cell receptor beta chain. The target antigen is unknown. Germline V gene lookup returns CDR1 SGDLS and CDR2 YYNGEE. The V and J ends lost 2 bases and 8 bases respectively, with 13 bases between them. The CDR3 totals 14 residues. Unique molecular identifiers were incorporated when the TCRbeta library was constructed. TCRdb processed the PCR reads anew with MiXCR; each CDR3 protein has one entry. The table records about 830,000 distinct CDR3 sequences, about 16% of them present only once. These data originate in a study of T-cell reconstitution after alpha-beta-depleted transplantation in children. Regarding the study as a whole: Where alpha-beta T cells came from about two months after transplant was reportedly several hundred expanded graft clones. Surviving thymic progenitors and recipient T cells were the source of high TCRbeta diversity at day 60 in some patients. By one year post-transplant, T-cell counts and diversity largely arose from T cells that were newly produced.

The material sequenced was PBMCs, mostly from graft donor cells, taken 360 days after TCRalphabeta/CD19-depleted stem cell transplant. This sequence was found in a male patient between 10 and 17 years old who had a stem cell transplant for acute lymphoblastic leukemia, so the T cells may come from the graft donor. V gene TRBV9 combines with J gene TRBJ2-2; D uncertain. CDR3: CASSVSGVRGELFF. The CDR3 nucleotides are TGTGCCAGCAGCGTTAGTGGGGTGCGGGGGGAGCTGTTTTTT.